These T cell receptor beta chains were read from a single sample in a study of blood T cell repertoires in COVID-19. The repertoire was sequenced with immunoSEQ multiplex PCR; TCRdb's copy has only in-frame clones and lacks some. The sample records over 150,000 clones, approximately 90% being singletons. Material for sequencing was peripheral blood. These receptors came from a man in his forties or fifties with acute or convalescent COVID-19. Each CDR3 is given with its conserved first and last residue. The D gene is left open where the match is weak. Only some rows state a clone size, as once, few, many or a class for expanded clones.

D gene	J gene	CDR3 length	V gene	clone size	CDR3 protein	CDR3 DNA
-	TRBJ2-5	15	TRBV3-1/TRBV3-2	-	CASSQAGSAQETQYF	TGTGCCAGCAGCCAAGCCGGGAGTGCCCAAGAGACCCAGTACTTC
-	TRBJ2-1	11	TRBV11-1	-	CASSKSNEQFF	TGTGCCAGCAGCAAGAGCAATGAGCAGTTCTTC
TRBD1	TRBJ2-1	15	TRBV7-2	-	CASSLRETGLDEQFF	TGTGCCAGCAGCTTAAGAGAGACAGGGCTCGATGAGCAGTTCTTC
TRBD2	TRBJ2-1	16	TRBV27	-	CASGRGLAGVSNEQFF	TGTGCCAGCGGGCGGGGACTAGCGGGTGTTAGTAATGAGCAGTTCTTC
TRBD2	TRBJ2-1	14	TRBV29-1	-	CSVPGTSLFGEQFF	TGCAGCGTTCCCGGGACTAGCCTTTTCGGTGAGCAGTTCTTC
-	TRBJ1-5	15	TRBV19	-	CASSIGGQSNQPQHF	TGTGCCAGTAGTATAGGCGGACAGAGCAATCAGCCCCAGCATTTT
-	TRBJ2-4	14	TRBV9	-	CASSAGLAKNIQYF	TGTGCCAGCAGTGCAGGGTTGGCCAAAAACATTCAGTACTTC
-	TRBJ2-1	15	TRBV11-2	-	CASSLGPQGYNEQFF	TGTGCCAGCAGCTTAGGACCGCAGGGTTACAATGAGCAGTTCTTC
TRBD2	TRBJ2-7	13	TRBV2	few	CATRTSASYEQYF	TGTGCCACGCGCACTAGCGCGTCCTACGAGCAGTACTTC
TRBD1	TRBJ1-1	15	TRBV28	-	CASSLGAPLQGKAFF	TGTGCCAGCAGTTTAGGGGCCCCATTACAGGGGAAAGCTTTCTTT
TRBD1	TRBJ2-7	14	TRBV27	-	CASSSGQGAGEQYF	TGTGCCAGCAGTTCGGGACAGGGGGCAGGCGAGCAGTACTTC
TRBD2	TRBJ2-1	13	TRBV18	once	CASLLSREASQFF	TGTGCCAGCCTACTTTCGCGGGAGGCGAGTCAGTTCTTC
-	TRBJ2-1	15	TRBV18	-	CASSPKSQDYNEQFF	TGTGCCAGCTCACCAAAAAGTCAGGATTACAATGAGCAGTTCTTC
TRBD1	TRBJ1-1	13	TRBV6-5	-	CASRQGSGFEAFF	TGTGCGAGTAGACAGGGGTCGGGCTTTGAAGCTTTCTTT
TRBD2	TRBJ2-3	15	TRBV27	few	CASSLQRGVIDTQYF	TGTGCCAGCAGTCTTCAGCGGGGAGTAATAGATACGCAGTATTTT
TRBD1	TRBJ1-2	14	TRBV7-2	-	CASRGDRGVYGYTF	TGTGCCAGCAGGGGGGACAGGGGGGTTTATGGCTACACCTTC
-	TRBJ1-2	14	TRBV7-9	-	CASSSRGESNGYTF	TGTGCCAGCAGTTCCCGGGGGGAAAGTAATGGCTACACCTTC
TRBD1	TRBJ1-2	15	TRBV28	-	CASSWGTGLLSDYTF	TGTGCCAGCAGTTGGGGGACAGGATTACTATCAGACTACACCTTC
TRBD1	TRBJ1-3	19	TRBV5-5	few	CASSLGTGFGFTSGNTIYF	TGTGCCAGCAGCTTGGGGACAGGGTTCGGTTTCACCTCTGGAAACACCATATATTTT
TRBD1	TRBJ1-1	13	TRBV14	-	CASSQVGGQAAFF	TGTGCCAGCAGCCAAGTGGGGGGACAGGCGGCTTTCTTT
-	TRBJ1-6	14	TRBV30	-	CAWSVGGGNSPLHF	TGTGCCTGGAGTGTAGGGGGGGGGAATTCACCCCTCCACTTT
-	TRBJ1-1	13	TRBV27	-	CASRHRGSTEAFF	TGTGCCAGCAGGCACCGGGGGAGCACTGAAGCTTTCTTT
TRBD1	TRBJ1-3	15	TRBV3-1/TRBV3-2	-	CASSQVRGDGNTIYF	TGTGCCAGCAGCCAAGTCAGGGGGGACGGAAACACCATATATTTT
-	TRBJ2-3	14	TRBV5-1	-	CASRAITSTDTQYF	TGCGCCAGCAGGGCAATCACGAGCACAGATACGCAGTATTTT
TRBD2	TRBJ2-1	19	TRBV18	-	CASSDGTSGRARSYNEQFF	TGTGCCAGCTCTGACGGGACTAGCGGGAGGGCCAGGTCCTACAATGAGCAGTTCTTC
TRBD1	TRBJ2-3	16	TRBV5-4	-	CASPGGRQGLTDTQYF	TGTGCCAGCCCTGGGGGCAGACAGGGATTGACAGATACGCAGTATTTT
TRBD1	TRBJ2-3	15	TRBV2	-	CASSPPGQGPDTQYF	TGTGCCAGCAGTCCCCCGGGACAGGGGCCAGATACGCAGTATTTT
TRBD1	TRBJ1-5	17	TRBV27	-	CASSPPGQGSSNQPQHF	TGTGCCAGCAGTCCGCCGGGACAGGGGTCGAGCAATCAGCCCCAGCATTTT
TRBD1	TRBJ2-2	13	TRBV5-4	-	CASSPTGAGELFF	TGTGCCAGCAGCCCGACAGGGGCCGGGGAGCTGTTTTTT
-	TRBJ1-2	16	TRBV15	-	CATSRAAGRVPYGYTF	TGTGCCACCAGCAGAGCAGCAGGGAGGGTCCCCTATGGCTACACCTTC
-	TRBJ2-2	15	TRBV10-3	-	CAISESEANTGELFF	TGTGCCATCAGTGAGTCGGAGGCGAACACCGGGGAGCTGTTTTTT
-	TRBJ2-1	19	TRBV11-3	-	CASSLGNLVGVPGYSEQFF	TGTGCCAGCAGCTTAGGAAATCTCGTTGGGGTCCCGGGGTATAGTGAGCAGTTCTTC
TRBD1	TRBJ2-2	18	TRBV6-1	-	CASSETIRRTGRIGELFF	TGTGCCAGCAGTGAGACTATCAGGAGGACAGGGCGTATCGGGGAGCTGTTTTTT
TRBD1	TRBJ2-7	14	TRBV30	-	CAWNHGTGDYEQYF	TGTGCCTGGAACCACGGGACAGGCGACTACGAGCAGTACTTC
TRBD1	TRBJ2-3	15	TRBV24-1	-	CATSDWTGATDTQYF	TGTGCCACCAGTGACTGGACAGGGGCCACAGATACGCAGTATTTT
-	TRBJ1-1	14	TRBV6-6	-	CASSYQGSDTEAFF	TGTGCCAGCAGTTACCAGGGCTCGGACACTGAAGCTTTCTTT
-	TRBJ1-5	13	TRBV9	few	CASWAGAGQPQHF	TGTGCCAGCTGGGCGGGGGCTGGTCAGCCCCAGCATTTT
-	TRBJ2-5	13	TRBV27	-	CASKTTRRETQYF	TGTGCCAGCAAAACCACCCGGCGGGAGACCCAGTACTTC
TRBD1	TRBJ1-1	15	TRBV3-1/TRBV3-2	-	CASNQLTGSTTEAFF	TGTGCCAGCAACCAATTGACAGGGTCGACCACTGAAGCTTTCTTT
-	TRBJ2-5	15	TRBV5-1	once	CASRPPGSGQETQYF	TGCGCCAGCAGACCTCCGGGGAGTGGGCAAGAGACCCAGTACTTC
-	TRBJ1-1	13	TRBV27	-	CASSQNRETEAFF	TGTGCCAGCAGCCAAAACAGGGAAACTGAAGCTTTCTTT
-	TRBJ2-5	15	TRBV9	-	CASSGSTGPQETQYF	TGTGCCAGCAGCGGCTCCACAGGGCCGCAAGAGACCCAGTACTTC
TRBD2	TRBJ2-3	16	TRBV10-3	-	CAISQTTGGGGDTQYF	TGTGCCATCAGCCAAACTACCGGCGGGGGGGGCGATACGCAGTATTTT
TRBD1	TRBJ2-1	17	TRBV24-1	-	CATSDRQQGSGYNEQFF	TGTGCCACCAGTGACCGACAACAGGGGTCGGGATACAATGAGCAGTTCTTC
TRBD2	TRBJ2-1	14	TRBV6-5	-	CASTPGLTSNEQFF	TGTGCCAGCACACCGGGACTAACCTCAAATGAGCAGTTCTTC
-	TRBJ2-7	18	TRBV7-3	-	CASSLRPMWGGPSYEQYF	TGTGCCAGCAGCTTAAGGCCCATGTGGGGGGGCCCATCCTACGAGCAGTACTTC
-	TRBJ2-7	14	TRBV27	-	CASSLSMSSYEQYF	TGTGCCAGCAGTTTATCGATGAGCTCCTACGAGCAGTACTTC
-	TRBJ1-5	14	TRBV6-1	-	CASSEASQVQPQHF	TGTGCCAGCAGTGAGGCTTCGCAGGTTCAGCCCCAGCATTTT